This is a list of T cell receptor beta chains from one sample in a study of shared T cell receptors in the human thymus. Sequencing used immunoSEQ multiplex PCR; TCRdb keeps in-frame clones, though not all of them. The table lists 450,000 to 650,000 clones, around three quarters of them singletons. These data were likewise used in another study, on human thymus T cells.

Specimen: thymocytes. Receptor source: a boy in the first two years of life with a congenital heart defect. CDR3s include the opening cysteine and the closing phenylalanine or tryptophan. A D gene is named only where the DNA matches it firmly. Clone size is not always given. Where it is, it says once, few, many or a class for expanded clones.

size,J,D,V,DNA,CDR3
NA,TRBJ2-1,TRBD1,TRBV29-1,TGCAGCGTTGGTCAGTACGGGACAGGGACGGGGAGTGAGCAGTTCTTC,CSVGQYGTGTGSEQFF
NA,TRBJ2-7,TRBD1,TRBV7-9,TGTGCCAGCAGCTTTCCCGAGGGACAGGCCTACGAGCAGTACTTC,CASSFPEGQAYEQYF
NA,TRBJ2-2,NA,TRBV18,TGTGCCAGCTCAGGGGGCCCCCCTGGGATGAAGGGGATCCCCGGGGAGCTGTTTTTT,CASSGGPPGMKGIPGELFF
NA,TRBJ2-6,TRBD1,TRBV9,TGTGCCAGCAGCGTAGCAGGACAGGGTATCTCTGGGGCCAACGTCCTGACTTTC,CASSVAGQGISGANVLTF
NA,TRBJ1-5,NA,TRBV13,TGTGCCAGCAGCTCTGCAGGTGACAATCAGCCCCAGCATTTT,CASSSAGDNQPQHF
NA,TRBJ1-2,NA,TRBV30,TGTGCCTCTCAGTTGCCATATGGCTACACCTTC,CASQLPYGYTF
NA,TRBJ1-2,TRBD1,TRBV7-8,TGTGCCAGCAGCACTGACGACAGGGTCTATGGCTACACCTTC,CASSTDDRVYGYTF
NA,TRBJ1-4,NA,TRBV15,TGTGCCACCAGCAGTGCCCGGGCGAGGGAGAATGAAAAACTGTTTTTT,CATSSARARENEKLFF
few,TRBJ1-2,TRBD1,TRBV6-5,TGTGCCAGCAGTTACTCGACAGGGGGCTACACCTTC,CASSYSTGGYTF
NA,TRBJ2-1,NA,TRBV30,TGTGCCTGGAGTGCCAGCGCGGGCTACAATGAGCAGTTCTTC,CAWSASAGYNEQFF
once,TRBJ1-4,NA,TRBV4-1,TGCGCCAGCAGCCAAGTCAATAGGGGGACCACTAATGAAAAACTGTTTTTT,CASSQVNRGTTNEKLFF
NA,TRBJ2-2,TRBD2,TRBV2,TGTGCCAGCAGTAATTCCCGATTCCTTCCCCCCTTTCTGGAAAGCGGGATGAACACCGGGGAGCTGTTTTTT,CASSNSRFLPPFLESGMNTGELFF
NA,TRBJ2-3,TRBD2,TRBV19,TGTGCCAGTAGTATACTCCCAGCGGGAGGGCCTCAACGGCAGTATTTT,CASSILPAGGPQRQYF
NA,TRBJ2-6,NA,TRBV6-1,TGTGCCAGCAGTGAAAGGGGGGGTCTGAGCGCTGGGGCCAACGTCCTGACTTTC,CASSERGGLSAGANVLTF
few,TRBJ2-5,TRBD1,TRBV6-1,TGTGCCAGCAGTGACAGGGGGCAAGAGACCCAGTACTTC,CASSDRGQETQYF
few,TRBJ2-3,TRBD1,TRBV4-1,TGCGCCAGCAGCCAAGACCAATGGGACAGGGGCACAGATACGCAGTATTTT,CASSQDQWDRGTDTQYF
NA,TRBJ1-1,TRBD1,TRBV19,TGTGCCAGTAGTCCCCGGACAGGTTTTGAAGCTTTCTTT,CASSPRTGFEAFF
NA,TRBJ2-7,TRBD2,TRBV11-2,TGTGCCAGCAGCTTCGCGGTCGGGACTACGTCTACCTACGAGCAGTACTTC,CASSFAVGTTSTYEQYF
NA,TRBJ2-5,TRBD2,TRBV19,TGTGCCAGTAGTATCCGCCTAGGACTAGCGGGAGCCCCAGAGACCCAGTACTTC,CASSIRLGLAGAPETQYF
NA,TRBJ2-7,NA,TRBV4-1,TGCGCCAGCAGCCAAGGTCTCTGCTACGAGCAGTACTTC,CASSQGLCYEQYF
NA,TRBJ1-5,TRBD1,TRBV25-1,TGTGCCAGCAGTTCCACCGGGACAGCGAATCAGCCCCAGCATTTT,CASSSTGTANQPQHF
NA,TRBJ2-7,TRBD1,TRBV18,TGTGCCAGCTCAACACAGGGGTCCTCCTACGAGCAGTACTTC,CASSTQGSSYEQYF
NA,TRBJ1-4,NA,TRBV4-3,TGCGCCAGCAGCCCCAGAAGGGGTAGAGCTAATGAAAAACTGTTTTTT,CASSPRRGRANEKLFF
NA,TRBJ2-1,TRBD2,TRBV12-5,TGTGCTAGTGGTTTTTTAGCGGGAGAACCCGGCAATGAGCAGTTCTTC,CASGFLAGEPGNEQFF
NA,TRBJ1-2,TRBD1,TRBV29-1,TGCAGCGCAGACAGGGGGCGCGGCTATGGCTACACCTTC,CSADRGRGYGYTF
NA,TRBJ2-5,NA,TRBV25-1,TGTGCCAGCAGTGAATTCCCAGTACAAGAGACCCAGTACTTC,CASSEFPVQETQYF
NA,TRBJ2-7,TRBD2,TRBV6-5,TGTGCCAGCAGTTACTCGGCGGGAGGGCCCTTCTACGAGCAGTACTTC,CASSYSAGGPFYEQYF
NA,TRBJ2-3,TRBD2,TRBV4-2,TGTGCCAGCAGCACGCAACTAGCGGGAGGGCGCGGGAGCACAGATACGCAGTATTTT,CASSTQLAGGRGSTDTQYF
NA,TRBJ2-3,NA,TRBV19,TGTGCCAGTAGTATCCCCACCGGGGCAGATACGCAGTATTTT,CASSIPTGADTQYF
few,TRBJ2-7,TRBD2,TRBV19,TGTGCCAGTAGCGGCGGGACTAGCTCCTACGAGCAGTACTTC,CASSGGTSSYEQYF
few,TRBJ2-2,NA,TRBV19,TGTGCCAGTAGTATAGGAAGGGGGCGGGAACGAAACACCGGGGAGCTGTTTTTT,CASSIGRGRERNTGELFF
NA,TRBJ2-5,TRBD1,TRBV5-6,TGTGCCAGCAGCCCAATACAGGGGGGAGAGACCCAGTACTTC,CASSPIQGGETQYF
few,TRBJ2-7,NA,TRBV7-9,TGTGCCAGCAGCCTCCAGGACAACTCCTACGAGCAGTACTTC,CASSLQDNSYEQYF
NA,TRBJ2-1,TRBD2,TRBV29-1,TGCGGGAGCGGGAGGGCCGGAAATGAGCAGTTCTTC,CGSGRAGNEQFF
NA,TRBJ1-2,NA,TRBV5-6,TGTGCCAGCAGCTCCACAGGGTACTATGGCTACACCTTC,CASSSTGYYGYTF
NA,TRBJ2-7,TRBD1,TRBV19,TGTGCCAGTAGTGGGACAGGGGGAGACCTCTGCGAGCAGTACTTC,CASSGTGGDLCEQYF
NA,TRBJ2-7,TRBD1,TRBV27,TGTGCCAGCAGTTCAGGGGGCGCTAACTACGAGCAGTACTTC,CASSSGGANYEQYF
once,TRBJ2-1,TRBD2,TRBV29-1,TGCAGCGTTGAAGATGCGACTAGCGGTAGCTCCTACAATGAGCAGTTCTTC,CSVEDATSGSSYNEQFF
NA,TRBJ1-2,TRBD1,TRBV5-1,TGCGCCAGCAGCTTTCCAGGGGGTAGGGATGGCTACACCTTC,CASSFPGGRDGYTF
NA,TRBJ1-3,NA,TRBV7-2,TGTGCCAGCAGCCCTTTAGGAGGGGTCTCCTCTGGAAACACCATATATTTT,CASSPLGGVSSGNTIYF
NA,TRBJ2-5,NA,TRBV7-2,TGTGCCAGCCACGGACCAGACGGGGATGGGGAAGAGACCCAGTACTTC,CASHGPDGDGEETQYF
NA,TRBJ1-5,NA,TRBV2,TGTGCCAGCAGCCCCAATGGGGGCAGCAATCAGCCCCAGCATTTT,CASSPNGGSNQPQHF
NA,TRBJ1-1,TRBD1,TRBV5-6,TGTGCCAGCAGCGGGGACAGGGGGGGATCCAACACTGAAGCTTTCTTT,CASSGDRGGSNTEAFF